This record looks at one T cell receptor beta chain sequence and its context. Its cognate antigen is unknown. The identical CDR3 is also encoded by other nucleotide sequences in the sample. The record originates from a study of graft-versus-host responses after intestinal transplantation. Study details: Recipients got multivisceral, liver-intestinal, or isolated intestinal transplants. Study conclusions and caveats: Present in recipient marrow, GvH clones included some that appeared first in ileum or blood. Patients who carried graft-donor T cell macrochimerism also had high graft-versus-host to host-versus-graft clonal ratios in their allografts.

Repertoires were generated with immunoSEQ multiplex PCR, while TCRdb's copy carries only in-frame clones and drops some. The top ten hold 2.1% of the sample, which has 8,000 or so clones, roughly 92% seen once. This specimen consisted of PBMCs, obtained 11 days after intestinal transplantation. The clonotype was recovered from a human patient who received an intestinal transplant, so some T cells may come from the graft donor.

CDR3 bases: TGTGCCAGCAGTTTGGCCTCCTACAATGAGCAGTTCTTC. Translation: CASSLASYNEQFF. The chain combines TRBV28 with TRBJ2-1; the D is unclear. Trimming shortened V by 3 bases and J by 0 bases, and 3 bases separated the two germline ends. CDR1 and CDR2 from the germline V gene are MDHEN and SYDVKM. The CDR3 has 13 amino acids.